The 16 T cell receptor beta chains below come from one sample, sequenced in a study of response to subunit inactivated influenza vaccine. TCRdb processed the RT-PCR reads anew with MiXCR; each CDR3 protein has one entry. The sample lists 860,000 or so distinct CDR3 sequences, approximately 21% occurring once. Sequencing was performed on PBMCs from blood, taken roughly 5 days after vaccination. The source is a man between 45 and 60 years old who received an inactivated influenza vaccine.

In this sample, this clonotype turned up a few times. This chain connects TRBV14 to TRBJ2-7; D is uncertain. This CDR3 contains 13 residues. Germline assignment: CDR1 SGHDN and CDR2 FVKESK. V lost 1 base to trimming and J lost 8 bases, with 12 bases between them. The CDR3 here is CASSQGWNTKQYF. DNA for the CDR3: TGTGCCAGCAGCCAAGGCTGGAATACCAAGCAGTACTTC. The whole variable domain, remainder taken from reference TRBV14 and TRBJ2-7, is EAGVTQFPSHSVIEKGQTVTLRCDPISGHDNLYWYRRVMGKEIKFLLHFVKESKQDESGMPNNRFLAERTGGTYSTLKVQPAELEDSGVYFCASSQGWNTKQYFGPGTRLTVT.

V is TRBV20-1 and J is TRBJ2-1; TRBD1 agrees at 7 bases. Germline values: CDR1 DFQATT, CDR2 SNEGSKA (reference sequence). V lost 4 bases, J lost 5 bases, and 8 bases stayed unmatched. The CDR3 is 14 amino acids. The chain's CDR3 is CSANRGRGHNEQFF. In nucleotides, the CDR3 is TGCAGTGCTAACAGGGGTCGAGGACACAATGAGCAGTTCTTC.

There are many counts of this clonotype. The chain couples TRBV12-3 or TRBV12-4 to TRBJ2-1, with a weak D call TRBD2 (6 bases). The CDR3 loop spans 15 amino acids. V lost 5 bases and J 6 bases, leaving 17 bases between the germline ends. The CDR3 DNA reads as TGTGCCAGCAGTCCGGACCTGGGAGGCACCAATGAGCAGTTCTTC. It specifies CASSPDLGGTNEQFF.

This clonotype occurred many times. The V and J genes are TRBV6-2 or TRBV6-3 and TRBJ2-3; 8 bases are shared with TRBD2. Germline CDR1 MNHEY, CDR2 SVGEGT. The junction had 10 bases not matched to a gene; V was cut back by 2 bases and J by 3 bases. The CDR3 loop spans 17 amino acids. CDR3 loop: CASSYPSNSGETDTQYF. CDR3 coding DNA: TGTGCCAGCAGTTACCCCAGCAATAGCGGGGAAACAGATACGCAGTATTTT.

The V call is TRBV5-5, the J call TRBJ2-7; unclear D gene. The CDR3 is made up of 16 amino acids. Deletions cut 1 base from V and 0 bases from J, with 14 bases between. In germline, CDR1 is SGHKS, CDR2 YYEKEE (reference sequence). This chain's CDR3 is CASSLSASFFSYEQYF. In nucleotides, the CDR3 is TGTGCCAGCAGCTTGTCTGCCAGCTTTTTCTCCTACGAGCAGTACTTC.

This clonotype appeared many times. This chain uses TRBV5-1 with TRBJ2-5; D is unclear. Trimming stripped 4 bases from V and 3 bases from J, with 13 bases between. The CDR3 contains 14 residues. CDR1 SGHRS and CDR2 YFSETQ come from the germline V gene. The CDR3: CASSLERMEETQYF. The CDR3 nucleotides read TGCGCCAGCAGCCTGGAACGGATGGAAGAGACCCAGTACTTC.

This clonotype has only a few counts. This chain uses TRBV10-3 with TRBJ1-4, with 8 bases that match TRBD1. The junction had 5 bases not matched to a gene; V was cut back by 4 bases and J by 4 bases. Germline V gene sequence: CDR1 ENHRY, CDR2 SYGVKD. The CDR3 sequence is 15 residues long. This CDR3 is CAISGGTGDNEKLFF. Here the CDR3 DNA reads TGTGCCATCAGTGGCGGGACAGGAGATAATGAAAAACTGTTTTTT.

This rearrangement joins TRBV5-1 to TRBJ2-7, with 8 bases matching TRBD1. Germline values: CDR1 SGHRS, CDR2 YFSETQ. CDR3 size: 13 residues. The trim removed 4 bases at V and 7 bases at J, leaving 7 bases unmatched. CDR3 protein: CASSQGTGQEQYF. CDR3 DNA sequence: TGCGCCAGCAGCCAGGGGACAGGCCAGGAGCAGTACTTC.

The V and J genes are TRBV11-2 and TRBJ2-1; D ambiguous. Trimming took 4 bases from V and 2 from J, leaving 9 bases between them. Germline V gene sequence: CDR1 SGHAT, CDR2 FQNNGV. The CDR3 extends over 14 amino acids. CDR3 residues: CASSSLPPYNEQFF. The DNA of the CDR3 is TGTGCCAGCAGCTCCCTCCCTCCCTACAATGAGCAGTTCTTC. Together with reference TRBV11-2 and TRBJ2-1, the CDR3 gives the full variable domain: EAGVAQSPRYKIIEKRQSVAFWCNPISGHATLYWYQQILGQGPKLLIQFQNNGVVDDSQLPKDRFSAERLKGVDSTLKIQPAKLEDSAVYLCASSSLPPYNEQFFGPGTRLTVL.

The CDR3 sequence: CSARVGLAEKSNEQFF. The CDR3 nucleotides read TGCAGTGCTAGAGTCGGACTAGCGGAAAAATCCAATGAGCAGTTCTTC. V is TRBV20-1 and J is TRBJ2-1, with TRBD2 identical over 10 bases. Germline CDR1 reads DFQATT; CDR2 reads SNEGSKA (reference sequence). This CDR3 contains 16 residues. Trimming cost V 1 base and J 6 bases; bases outside gene matches: 9.

This clonotype has more than one count but fewer than ten. The chain couples TRBV29-1 to TRBJ1-2; TRBD1 might be the D (5 bases). V dropped 6 bases and J dropped 3 bases, with 20 bases sitting between them. CDR3 size: 15 residues. Germline CDR1 reads SQVTM; CDR2 reads ANQGSEA. CDR3 bases: TGCAGCGTAAGGCCGCAGCACAGGATTGACTATGGCTACACCTTC. Translated, it gives CSVRPQHRIDYGYTF.

Only a few counts were recorded for this clonotype. The chain uses TRBV7-9 and TRBJ1-2; 8 positions match TRBD1. Losses at the gene ends were 3 bases for V and 7 bases for J; bases not matched to a gene: 4. The CDR3 runs to 13 residues. Germline V CDR1 and CDR2: SEHNR, FQNEAQ (reference sequence). The CDR3 DNA reads TGTGCCAGCAGCTTGGCAGGGGGCTCTGGCTACACCTTC. Protein product: CASSLAGGSGYTF. Complete variable domain (other parts from reference TRBV7-9 and TRBJ1-2): DTGVSQNPRHKITKRGQNVTFRCDPISEHNRLYWYRQTLGQGPEFLTYFQNEAQLEKSRLLSDRFSAERPKGSFSTLEIQRTEQGDSAMYLCASSLAGGSGYTFGSGTRLTVV.

The chain uses TRBV2 and TRBJ1-1; weak D call: TRBD1 (5 bases). V was trimmed by 4 bases and J by 5 bases, leaving 11 bases between them. Looked up from germline, CDR1 is SNHLY and CDR2 is FYNNEI. This CDR3 comprises 13 residues. Here the CDR3 DNA reads TGTGCCAGCAGTGGCAGGGAAGATACTGAAGCTTTCTTT. This encodes CASSGREDTEAFF.

In DNA form, the CDR3 reads TGTGCCAGCAGTGAAGTTTTCTCTAGCGGGTCTACGCAGTATTTT. Protein: CASSEVFSSGSTQYF. This rearrangement joins TRBV6-4 to TRBJ2-3; 8 bases are a match to TRBD2. V lost 3 bases and J lost 8; bases outside the gene matches: 10. Germline assignment: CDR1 MRHNA and CDR2 SNTAGT. The CDR3 is 15 amino acids.

In this sample, this clonotype turned up a few times. The chain uses TRBV28 and TRBJ2-3; TRBD1 agrees at 8 bases. V was clipped by 4 bases and J by 6 bases; unmatched bases: 21. Germline lookup yields CDR1 MDHEN and CDR2 SYDVKM. CDR3 length: 19 amino acids. This chain's CDR3 is CASSSAFIDRGISRDTQYF. For the CDR3, the DNA is TGTGCCAGCAGTTCGGCTTTCATCGACAGGGGAATTTCCCGCGATACGCAGTATTTT.

This chain connects TRBV12-3 or TRBV12-4 to TRBJ1-1, with D tentatively TRBD1 (5 bases). V was shortened by 1 base and J by 4 bases, with 10 bases between the two germline ends. The CDR3 spans 14 residues. CDR3 bases: TGTGCCAGCAGTTTAGAAGAGGGGATCACTGAAGCTTTCTTT. Its translation: CASSLEEGITEAFF.